This T cell receptor (beta chain) appears in the sequencing data of a study of CD8 T cells in Susac syndrome. General study results and limits: The authors acknowledged that their TCR sequencing and HLA analysis involved a relatively small number of individuals.

TCR beta from blood CD8+ and CD4+ T cells was sequenced. The RNA input was about 0.5 to 1 ug, and it was reverse transcribed with random hexamers. Multiplex PCR with immunoSEQ amplified the TCR beta CDR3 across 54 Vbeta and 13 Jbeta. TCRdb used MiXCR to reprocess the immunoSEQ multiplex PCR reads, holding one entry per CDR3 protein. The profile shows 55,000 to 85,000 distinct CDR3 sequences, 96% of them singletons. Trimming removed 6 bases from V and 4 bases from J; junction bases left unmatched: 8. Germline CDR1 is DFQATT and CDR2 is SNEGSKA (reference sequence). The CDR3 length is 14 residues. Remarks on this clonotype: Its specificity is unknown.

The J gene is TRBJ2-3, the V gene TRBV20-1, with 9 nucleotides matching TRBD1. The clonotype comes from a human donor with multiple sclerosis. The sequencing input was CD4+ T cells from PBMCs. CDR3 in amino acids: CSAAWDRASDTQYF. CDR3 sequence (DNA): TGCAGTGCCGCCTGGGACAGGGCGTCAGATACGCAGTATTTT.